These 3 T cell receptor beta chains were sequenced from one sample in a study of blood T cell repertoires in COVID-19. The assay was immunoSEQ multiplex PCR, and TCRdb's table has in-frame clones only and misses some. The data show approximately 230,000 clones, approximately 84% seen once. The source material was PBMCs or T cells enriched from blood (not recorded which). The receptors originated from a man between 40 and 49 years old who had recovered from COVID-19.

The chain is built from TRBV15 and TRBJ1-5, with 12 bases matching TRBD1. CDR3 size: 16 residues. CDR1 and CDR2 from the germline V gene are LNHNV and YYDKDF (reference sequence). J lost 6 bases, V lost 1 base, and 4 bases had no gene match. CDR3: CATSRVGTGGFQPQHF. DNA for the CDR3: TGTGCCACCAGCAGAGTTGGGACAGGGGGCTTTCAGCCCCAGCATTTT.

This clone was seen once. The V call is TRBV3-1 (or the pseudogene TRBV3-2), the J call TRBJ2-5; D gene uncertain. The germline gives CDR1 LGHDT, CDR2 YNNKEL (reference sequence). CDR3 size: 12 residues. V was pared by 1 base and J by 4 bases, with 4 bases between. The CDR3 reads CASSQVVETQYF. CDR3 in DNA: TGTGCCAGCAGCCAAGTCGTAGAGACCCAGTACTTC.

The V and J genes are TRBV9 and TRBJ2-7; TRBD1 agrees at 8 bases. CDR1 is SGDLS and CDR2 is YYNGEE in the germline V gene. V shed 0 bases and J 10 bases; nucleotides not matched to a gene: 3. The CDR3 is 12 residues long. The chain's CDR3 is CASSVGQGNQYF. The CDR3 DNA reads TGTGCCAGCAGCGTAGGACAGGGGAACCAGTACTTC. The full variable domain, its missing parts supplied by reference TRBV9 and TRBJ2-7, is DSGVTQTPKHLITATGQRVTLRCSPRSGDLSVYWYQQSLDQGLQFLIQYYNGEERAKGNILERFSAQQFPDLHSELNLSSLELGDSALYFCASSVGQGNQYFGPGTRLTVT.